This T cell receptor beta chain was sequenced for a study of T cells in Graves' hyperthyroidism and ophthalmopathy. Newly diagnosed hyperthyroidism, duration under 2 months, in patients aged 18 to 65. The study's findings and limits: Expanded thyroid clonotypes (above 0.001) were mostly also found in blood.

This clonotype has ten or more counts. The antigen remains undetermined. The CDR3 loop spans 16 amino acids. Germline CDR1 reads SGHKS; CDR2 reads YYEKEE (reference sequence). V lost 0 bases and J 3 bases, leaving 14 bases between the germline ends. Researchers amplified the TCR beta CDR3 regions from RNA transcripts. During a first-round RT-PCR of the TCR CDR3, the HTBI primer set was used. TCRdb redid the calling of the multiplex PCR reads with MiXCR, one entry per CDR3 protein. This sample has approximately 400,000 distinct CDR3 sequences, with approximately 15% found just once. The chain links TRBV5-5 to TRBJ2-3; the D call may be TRBD1 or TRBD2 (5 bases each). The TCR originated in a man younger than 45 with Graves' hyperthyroidism that later progressed to Graves' ophthalmopathy. The sequencing sample was made of blood. The CDR3 DNA sequence: TGTGCCAGCAGCTTGGTGGGGGAAGGTGTAACAGATACGCAGTATTTT. Residues: CASSLVGEGVTDTQYF.